This TCR beta chain was sequenced in a study of cytomegalovirus exposure and HLA in healthy donors. Study outcomes and limitations: Beyond CMV serostatus, there was no information to go on about immune exposure. A link between a missense DCLRE1C variant and TCR beta V- and J-gene trimming emerged from a later analysis.

CDR1 SGHVS and CDR2 FQNEAQ come from the germline V gene. The V and J ends lost 5 bases and 2 bases respectively, with 12 bases between them. This CDR3 spans 14 amino acids. Turning to this clone: Its target is not known.

Use of 60 Vbeta and 13 Jbeta primers characterized the PCR. The protocol was immunoSEQ multiplex PCR, while the TCRdb copy is restricted to in-frame clones and leaves out a portion. The data contain over 110,000 clones, more than 70% of them singletons. The source of this sequence is a male donor in good health and CMV-seropositive. The chain combines TRBV7-8 with TRBJ2-5, with D maybe TRBD1 (5 bases). Sample: PBMCs. This chain's CDR3 is CASSPYRQQETQYF. CDR3 in DNA: TGTGCCAGCAGCCCCTACCGACAGCAAGAGACCCAGTACTTC.